Listed below are T cell receptor beta chains from one sample, sequenced in a study of blood T cell repertoires in COVID-19. Clones were read by immunoSEQ multiplex PCR, and TCRdb kept only the in-frame ones, dropping some. The table includes about 200,000 clones, roughly 83% detected once. Sequencing was performed on peripheral blood. Source of these receptors: a man between 40 and 49 years old with acute or convalescent COVID-19. Each CDR3 is given with its conserved first and last residue. The D gene is left open where the match is weak. Rows give clone size only sometimes, using once, few, many, or a class for an expanded clone.

v_call: TRBV30; j_call: TRBJ1-2; clone_size: NA; d_call: NA; cdr3_nt: TGTGCCTGGAGCGATGGGGAGTATGGCTACACCTTC; cdr3_aa: CAWSDGEYGYTF
v_call: TRBV5-4; j_call: TRBJ2-1; clone_size: once; d_call: TRBD2; cdr3_nt: TGTGCCAGCAGCTTGGCCGGCGGGAGGACTTATGAGCAGTTCTTC; cdr3_aa: CASSLAGGRTYEQFF
v_call: TRBV27; j_call: TRBJ2-2; clone_size: NA; d_call: TRBD2; cdr3_nt: TGTGCCAGCAGTTTAGGACTAGCGGGGACTAGGAAGCTGTTTTTT; cdr3_aa: CASSLGLAGTRKLFF
v_call: TRBV19; j_call: TRBJ2-2; clone_size: NA; d_call: TRBD2; cdr3_nt: TGTGCCAGTAACCCATCTAGCGGGGGATCTATCGGGGAGCTGTTTTTT; cdr3_aa: CASNPSSGGSIGELFF
v_call: TRBV3-1/TRBV3-2; j_call: TRBJ2-5; clone_size: NA; d_call: TRBD2; cdr3_nt: TGTGCCAGCAGCCAATTGCGGGAGGGCCGGGAGACCCAGTACTTC; cdr3_aa: CASSQLREGRETQYF
v_call: TRBV4-2; j_call: TRBJ2-1; clone_size: NA; d_call: TRBD2; cdr3_nt: TGTGCCAGCAGCCGTTTGGGGACTAGCGGTAACAATGAGCAGTTCTTC; cdr3_aa: CASSRLGTSGNNEQFF
v_call: TRBV19; j_call: TRBJ2-2; clone_size: NA; d_call: TRBD2; cdr3_nt: TGTGCCAGTAGATCTAGCGGGATCACCGGGGAGCTGTTTTTT; cdr3_aa: CASRSSGITGELFF
v_call: TRBV9; j_call: TRBJ2-5; clone_size: once; d_call: TRBD1; cdr3_nt: TGTGCCAGCAGCGTAGGGACAGGTGTTCAAGAGACCCAGTACTTC; cdr3_aa: CASSVGTGVQETQYF
v_call: TRBV6-2/TRBV6-3; j_call: TRBJ2-1; clone_size: NA; d_call: NA; cdr3_nt: TGTGCCAGCAGTCTTCCCCTCCGGGTGGGGCACAATGAGCAGTTCTTC; cdr3_aa: CASSLPLRVGHNEQFF
v_call: TRBV12-3/TRBV12-4; j_call: TRBJ1-5; clone_size: NA; d_call: NA; cdr3_nt: TGTGCCAGCAGTTTACTGGCTCAGCCCCAGCATTTT; cdr3_aa: CASSLLAQPQHF
v_call: TRBV19; j_call: TRBJ2-3; clone_size: once; d_call: NA; cdr3_nt: TGTGCCAGTAGTATTCTCGCAGATACGCAGTATTTT; cdr3_aa: CASSILADTQYF
v_call: TRBV30; j_call: TRBJ2-7; clone_size: once; d_call: NA; cdr3_nt: TGTGCCTGGAGTCCCTTAGACGAAGCGTCTGGCGAGCAGTACTTC; cdr3_aa: CAWSPLDEASGEQYF
v_call: TRBV10-1; j_call: TRBJ2-1; clone_size: few; d_call: TRBD2; cdr3_nt: TGCGCCAGCATGGCGGGAGGAAATCGCAATGAGCAGTTCTTC; cdr3_aa: CASMAGGNRNEQFF
v_call: TRBV11-2; j_call: TRBJ2-7; clone_size: once; d_call: NA; cdr3_nt: TGTGCCAGCAGCTTACAGGGTTACGAGCAGTACTTC; cdr3_aa: CASSLQGYEQYF
v_call: TRBV7-2; j_call: TRBJ1-1; clone_size: NA; d_call: TRBD1; cdr3_nt: TGTGCCAGCAGCTCACAGCCAGGGGGAACTGAAGCTTTCTTT; cdr3_aa: CASSSQPGGTEAFF
v_call: TRBV4-2; j_call: TRBJ2-6; clone_size: NA; d_call: NA; cdr3_nt: TGTGCCAGCAGCCTGGGAGGGGGTGTCTCTGGGGCCAACGTCCTGACTTTC; cdr3_aa: CASSLGGGVSGANVLTF
v_call: TRBV6-1; j_call: TRBJ2-1; clone_size: NA; d_call: TRBD2; cdr3_nt: TGTGCCAGCAGTGAAGTGCTAGCGGGGAACTTGAATGAGCAGTTCTTC; cdr3_aa: CASSEVLAGNLNEQFF
v_call: TRBV27; j_call: TRBJ1-5; clone_size: NA; d_call: NA; cdr3_nt: TGTGCCAGCAGCCCGCGGAACACGGGTCAGCCCCAGCATTTT; cdr3_aa: CASSPRNTGQPQHF
v_call: TRBV29-1; j_call: TRBJ2-3; clone_size: NA; d_call: TRBD2; cdr3_nt: TGCAGCGTTGAAGATAGTGGGCGGGAGATAGATACGCAGTATTTT; cdr3_aa: CSVEDSGREIDTQYF
v_call: TRBV11-3; j_call: TRBJ2-3; clone_size: NA; d_call: TRBD2; cdr3_nt: TGTGCCAGCAGCCTAGCGGGAGTCACAGATACGCAGTATTTT; cdr3_aa: CASSLAGVTDTQYF
v_call: TRBV7-3; j_call: TRBJ2-3; clone_size: NA; d_call: TRBD2; cdr3_nt: TGTGCCAGCAGCCGTAGCGGGAGCGGAGATACGCAGTATTTT; cdr3_aa: CASSRSGSGDTQYF
v_call: TRBV6-5; j_call: TRBJ1-5; clone_size: NA; d_call: NA; cdr3_nt: TGTGCCAGCAGTTACGACAGGAATAGCAATCAGCCCCAGCATTTT; cdr3_aa: CASSYDRNSNQPQHF
v_call: TRBV7-2; j_call: TRBJ1-4; clone_size: few; d_call: TRBD1; cdr3_nt: TGTGCCAGCAGATTTCAGGGGGCCACTAATGAAAAACTGTTTTTT; cdr3_aa: CASRFQGATNEKLFF
v_call: TRBV19; j_call: TRBJ2-3; clone_size: NA; d_call: NA; cdr3_nt: TGTGCCAGTAGTCAACAGCGGGTAGGGACAGATACGCAGTATTTT; cdr3_aa: CASSQQRVGTDTQYF
v_call: TRBV7-8; j_call: TRBJ2-4; clone_size: NA; d_call: NA; cdr3_nt: TGTGCCAGCAGCCCTACTTTTACCAAAAACATTCAGTACTTC; cdr3_aa: CASSPTFTKNIQYF
v_call: TRBV18; j_call: TRBJ1-5; clone_size: NA; d_call: TRBD1; cdr3_nt: TGTGCCAGCTCACCAAAAACCGGGACAGGGAGACAGCCCCAGCATTTT; cdr3_aa: CASSPKTGTGRQPQHF
v_call: TRBV4-1; j_call: TRBJ2-7; clone_size: NA; d_call: TRBD2; cdr3_nt: TGCGCCAGCAGCCAGGCCGGGGCTAGCGGGATCAACGAGCAGTACTTC; cdr3_aa: CASSQAGASGINEQYF
v_call: TRBV7-2; j_call: TRBJ1-2; clone_size: once; d_call: TRBD1; cdr3_nt: TGTGCCAGCACGGGACAGATCTATGGCTACACCTTC; cdr3_aa: CASTGQIYGYTF
v_call: TRBV9; j_call: TRBJ2-7; clone_size: NA; d_call: NA; cdr3_nt: TGTGCCAGCAGCGTAGGGGCGGGCGACTCCTACGAGCAGTACTTC; cdr3_aa: CASSVGAGDSYEQYF
v_call: TRBV27; j_call: TRBJ1-5; clone_size: NA; d_call: NA; cdr3_nt: TGTGCCAGCAGTTCGCGGGGCTATCAGCCCCAGCATTTT; cdr3_aa: CASSSRGYQPQHF
v_call: TRBV7-9; j_call: TRBJ1-3; clone_size: NA; d_call: TRBD1; cdr3_nt: TGTGCCAGCAGCTCGAACAGGGGGTCCGGAAACACCATATATTTT; cdr3_aa: CASSSNRGSGNTIYF
v_call: TRBV2; j_call: TRBJ1-1; clone_size: NA; d_call: NA; cdr3_nt: TGTGCCAGCAGTGAAATGGTGCGGACTGAAGCTTTCTTT; cdr3_aa: CASSEMVRTEAFF
v_call: TRBV4-1; j_call: TRBJ2-5; clone_size: NA; d_call: TRBD1; cdr3_nt: TGCGCCAGCAGCCAAGGAGACAGGGGGAAAGAGACCCAGTACTTC; cdr3_aa: CASSQGDRGKETQYF
v_call: TRBV5-1; j_call: TRBJ2-1; clone_size: NA; d_call: TRBD1; cdr3_nt: TGCGCCAGCAGCCTTTCGACAGGGGGATATGAGCAGTTCTTC; cdr3_aa: CASSLSTGGYEQFF
v_call: TRBV27; j_call: TRBJ2-5; clone_size: NA; d_call: NA; cdr3_nt: TGTGCCAGCAGTTTATTACCCCGATTCGGAGAGACCCAGTACTTC; cdr3_aa: CASSLLPRFGETQYF
v_call: TRBV5-1; j_call: TRBJ1-1; clone_size: NA; d_call: NA; cdr3_nt: TGCGCCAGCAGTGGGAGGGGACTGAACACTGAAGCTTTCTTT; cdr3_aa: CASSGRGLNTEAFF
v_call: TRBV7-9; j_call: TRBJ1-6; clone_size: once; d_call: TRBD1; cdr3_nt: TGTGCCAGCAGCGACGGACAGGGCCTTTCTAATTCACCCCTCCACTTT; cdr3_aa: CASSDGQGLSNSPLHF
v_call: TRBV6-2/TRBV6-3; j_call: TRBJ2-7; clone_size: NA; d_call: TRBD1; cdr3_nt: TGTGCCAGCAGCTCCGGGACAGGGACGAGCGAGCAGTACTTC; cdr3_aa: CASSSGTGTSEQYF
v_call: TRBV7-2; j_call: TRBJ1-5; clone_size: few; d_call: NA; cdr3_nt: TGTGCCAGCAGCTTAGTCCACGAGAACAATCAGCCCCAGCATTTT; cdr3_aa: CASSLVHENNQPQHF
v_call: TRBV6-5; j_call: TRBJ1-2; clone_size: NA; d_call: TRBD1; cdr3_nt: TGTGCCAGCAGTTACTCTGCACAGGGGACTGGCTACACCTTC; cdr3_aa: CASSYSAQGTGYTF
v_call: TRBV20-1; j_call: TRBJ2-3; clone_size: NA; d_call: NA; cdr3_nt: TGCAGTGCTAGTCGGCCCTCGGGTAGCACAGATACGCAGTATTTT; cdr3_aa: CSASRPSGSTDTQYF
v_call: TRBV27; j_call: TRBJ1-2; clone_size: NA; d_call: TRBD1; cdr3_nt: TGTGCCAGCAGAGGAAGCGGGACAGGGAAAGGCTACACCTTC; cdr3_aa: CASRGSGTGKGYTF
v_call: TRBV5-1; j_call: TRBJ1-6; clone_size: NA; d_call: NA; cdr3_nt: TGCGCCAGCAGCTTGGGAGCGGGTAGAGATTCACCCCTCCACTTT; cdr3_aa: CASSLGAGRDSPLHF
v_call: TRBV3-1/TRBV3-2; j_call: TRBJ1-4; clone_size: few; d_call: TRBD1; cdr3_nt: TGTGCCAGCAGCCAAGCGGACAGGATGGGTGAAAAACTGTTTTTT; cdr3_aa: CASSQADRMGEKLFF
v_call: TRBV7-2; j_call: TRBJ2-7; clone_size: NA; d_call: TRBD2; cdr3_nt: TGTGCCAGCGTCCCTAGGGAACCGGGAGGCGAGCAGTACTTC; cdr3_aa: CASVPREPGGEQYF
v_call: TRBV5-6; j_call: TRBJ1-1; clone_size: NA; d_call: TRBD1; cdr3_nt: TGTGCCAGCAGCTTGGATGGTGGGACAGTGAACACTGAAGCTTTCTTT; cdr3_aa: CASSLDGGTVNTEAFF
v_call: TRBV4-1; j_call: TRBJ2-5; clone_size: NA; d_call: TRBD2; cdr3_nt: TGCGCCAGCAGCCAAGAACTAGCGGGAGGAATAGAGACCCAGTACTTC; cdr3_aa: CASSQELAGGIETQYF
v_call: TRBV19; j_call: TRBJ2-5; clone_size: NA; d_call: NA; cdr3_nt: TGTGCCAGTAGTATAGATACGGCGGGAAGAGAGACCCAGTACTTC; cdr3_aa: CASSIDTAGRETQYF
v_call: TRBV9; j_call: TRBJ2-5; clone_size: NA; d_call: NA; cdr3_nt: TGTGCCAGCAGCGTTACTGGCGGCCAAGAGACCCAGTACTTC; cdr3_aa: CASSVTGGQETQYF
v_call: TRBV19; j_call: TRBJ1-2; clone_size: NA; d_call: TRBD1; cdr3_nt: TGTGCCAGTAGTATCGACAGGGAAGGGAATGGCTACACCTTC; cdr3_aa: CASSIDREGNGYTF
v_call: TRBV3-1/TRBV3-2; j_call: TRBJ2-3; clone_size: NA; d_call: NA; cdr3_nt: TGTGCCAGCAGCCAAGCGTCGACAGATACGCAGTATTTT; cdr3_aa: CASSQASTDTQYF
v_call: TRBV10-1; j_call: TRBJ1-1; clone_size: NA; d_call: NA; cdr3_nt: TGCGCCAGCAGTGAGAGGCGGCAGACTAGGAACACTGAAGCTTTCTTT; cdr3_aa: CASSERRQTRNTEAFF
v_call: TRBV27; j_call: TRBJ2-6; clone_size: NA; d_call: NA; cdr3_nt: TGTGCCAGCAGAAGCCCTGGGGCCAACGTCCTGACTTTC; cdr3_aa: CASRSPGANVLTF
v_call: TRBV4-1; j_call: TRBJ1-5; clone_size: NA; d_call: TRBD1; cdr3_nt: TGCGCCAGCAGCCTACAGGGGGCCGGCAATCAGCCCCAGCATTTT; cdr3_aa: CASSLQGAGNQPQHF
v_call: TRBV10-3; j_call: TRBJ1-1; clone_size: NA; d_call: NA; cdr3_nt: TGTGCCATCAGTGGAACAGACAACACTGAAGCTTTCTTT; cdr3_aa: CAISGTDNTEAFF
v_call: TRBV5-4; j_call: TRBJ2-7; clone_size: NA; d_call: TRBD1; cdr3_nt: TGTGCCAGCAGCGGGAAGGGACAGGGGTCCTACGAGCAGTACTTC; cdr3_aa: CASSGKGQGSYEQYF
v_call: TRBV19; j_call: TRBJ2-7; clone_size: once; d_call: TRBD2; cdr3_nt: TGTGCCAGTAGTAAACAGGGGACTAGCGCAACCTACGAGCAGTACTTC; cdr3_aa: CASSKQGTSATYEQYF
v_call: TRBV3-1/TRBV3-2; j_call: TRBJ1-2; clone_size: NA; d_call: NA; cdr3_nt: TGTGCCAGCAGCCAAGATCGAAGGGGGAGGGATGGCTACACCTTC; cdr3_aa: CASSQDRRGRDGYTF
v_call: TRBV24-1; j_call: TRBJ2-1; clone_size: NA; d_call: TRBD1; cdr3_nt: TGTGCCACCAGTGATCCGACAGGGGGGTACAATGAGCAGTTCTTC; cdr3_aa: CATSDPTGGYNEQFF
v_call: TRBV10-3; j_call: TRBJ2-7; clone_size: NA; d_call: TRBD1; cdr3_nt: TGTGCCGCCCGGGACAGCTCCTACGAGCAGTACTTC; cdr3_aa: CAARDSSYEQYF